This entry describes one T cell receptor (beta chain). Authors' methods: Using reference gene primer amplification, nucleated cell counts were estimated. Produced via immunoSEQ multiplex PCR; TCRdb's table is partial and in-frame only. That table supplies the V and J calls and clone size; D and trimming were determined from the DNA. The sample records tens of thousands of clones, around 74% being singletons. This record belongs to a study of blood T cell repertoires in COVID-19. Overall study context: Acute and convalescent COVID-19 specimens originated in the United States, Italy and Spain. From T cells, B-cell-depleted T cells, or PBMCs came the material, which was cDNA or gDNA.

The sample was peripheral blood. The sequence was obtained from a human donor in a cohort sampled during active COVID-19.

This CDR3 is CASGPPGLAGGSAQYF. CDR3 sequence (DNA): TGCGCCAGCGGTCCACCGGGACTAGCGGGGGGGTCTGCGCAGTATTTT. V gene TRBV5-1 combines with J gene TRBJ2-3; 16 bases line up with TRBD2. Trimming at V came to 7 bases and at J to 10 bases, leaving 12 bases not matched to a gene. The CDR3 extends over 16 amino acids. Germline assignment: CDR1 SGHRS and CDR2 YFSETQ.